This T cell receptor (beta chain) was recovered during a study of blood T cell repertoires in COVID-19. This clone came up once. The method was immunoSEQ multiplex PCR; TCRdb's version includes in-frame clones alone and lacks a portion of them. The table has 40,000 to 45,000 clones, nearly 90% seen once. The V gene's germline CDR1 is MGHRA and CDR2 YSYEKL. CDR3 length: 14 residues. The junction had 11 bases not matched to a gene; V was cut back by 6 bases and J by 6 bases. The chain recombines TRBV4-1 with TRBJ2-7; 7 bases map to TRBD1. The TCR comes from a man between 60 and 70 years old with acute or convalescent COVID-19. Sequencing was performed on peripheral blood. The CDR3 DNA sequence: TGCGCCAGCAGTCTCTTACAGGGGTCCGTCGAGCAGTACTTC. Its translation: CASSLLQGSVEQYF.